Listed below are T cell receptor beta chains from one sample, sequenced in a study of T cell responses to AZD1222 COVID-19 vaccine. Generated by immunoSEQ multiplex PCR, the TCRdb table keeps only in-frame clones and is missing some. The table lists fewer than 100,000 clones, approximately 88% of them singletons. This material consisted of peripheral blood, taken 28 days after the second AZD1222 dose. These receptors were taken from an adult who received the AZD1222 COVID-19 vaccine. Both conserved end residues are part of each CDR3. D genes are given only for firm matches. Clone size is shown for a subset of rows, as once, few, many or a class of expanded clone.

V: TRBV25-1
J: TRBJ1-5
length: 13
D: .
size: .
CDR3: CASSVGFDQPQHF
DNA: TGTGCCAGCAGTGTAGGGTTTGACCAGCCCCAGCATTTT

V: TRBV6-1
J: TRBJ2-1
length: 17
D: .
size: .
CDR3: CASSEASHRSSYNEQFF
DNA: TGTGCCAGCAGTGAAGCCTCCCACCGGAGCTCCTACAATGAGCAGTTCTTC

V: TRBV6-5
J: TRBJ2-7
length: 16
D: .
size: .
CDR3: CASSYSEENGLVEQYF
DNA: TGTGCCAGCAGTTACTCCGAGGAAAACGGGCTCGTGGAGCAGTACTTC

V: TRBV24-1
J: TRBJ1-5
length: 14
D: .
size: once
CDR3: CATSDPWSVEPQHF
DNA: TGTGCCACCAGTGACCCCTGGAGTGTAGAGCCCCAGCATTTT

V: TRBV5-6
J: TRBJ1-3
length: 16
D: .
size: .
CDR3: CASSLGQSLSGNTIYF
DNA: TGTGCCAGCAGCTTGGGTCAGTCCCTCTCTGGAAACACCATATATTTT

V: TRBV4-3
J: TRBJ1-1
length: 16
D: .
size: .
CDR3: CASSQDLEAMNTEAFF
DNA: TGCGCCAGCAGCCAAGATCTAGAGGCGATGAACACTGAAGCTTTCTTT

V: TRBV6-5
J: TRBJ2-5
length: 16
D: .
size: .
CDR3: CASSYSAGAGGETQYF
DNA: TGTGCCAGCAGTTACTCGGCGGGGGCCGGGGGAGAGACCCAGTACTTC

V: TRBV30
J: TRBJ1-5
length: 13
D: TRBD1
size: .
CDR3: CAWGQGPEQPQHF
DNA: TGTGCCTGGGGACAGGGGCCCGAGCAGCCCCAGCATTTT

V: TRBV7-3
J: TRBJ1-2
length: 14
D: .
size: .
CDR3: CASSPDSLNYGYTF
DNA: TGTGCCAGCAGCCCGGACAGTCTTAACTATGGCTACACCTTC

V: TRBV9
J: TRBJ1-1
length: 12
D: .
size: .
CDR3: CASSVDQSEAFF
DNA: TGTGCCAGCAGCGTAGACCAATCTGAAGCTTTCTTT

V: TRBV21-1
J: TRBJ1-2
length: 16
D: .
size: once
CDR3: CASSKEVQGKRYGYTF
DNA: TGTGCCAGCAGCAAAGAAGTTCAAGGGAAACGCTATGGCTACACCTTC

V: TRBV5-6
J: TRBJ2-2
length: 16
D: TRBD2
size: .
CDR3: CASSLSSGRNTGELFF
DNA: TGTGCCAGCAGCTTGAGTAGCGGGCGGAACACCGGGGAGCTGTTTTTT

V: TRBV6-5
J: TRBJ1-1
length: 16
D: .
size: .
CDR3: CASSYSRSGRGTEAFF
DNA: TGTGCCAGCAGTTACTCGAGATCAGGGAGAGGCACTGAAGCTTTCTTT

V: TRBV4-3
J: TRBJ1-2
length: 15
D: TRBD1
size: .
CDR3: CASRYTTGGDYGYTF
DNA: TGCGCCAGCAGATACACCACAGGGGGCGACTATGGCTACACCTTC

V: TRBV28
J: TRBJ1-4
length: 13
D: TRBD1
size: .
CDR3: CASGQARGEKLFF
DNA: TGTGCCAGCGGACAGGCGAGGGGTGAAAAACTGTTTTTT

V: TRBV6-1
J: TRBJ1-4
length: 11
D: .
size: .
CDR3: CASSEYEKLFF
DNA: TGTGCCAGCAGTGAATATGAAAAACTGTTTTTT

V: TRBV11-3
J: TRBJ2-5
length: 13
D: .
size: .
CDR3: CASSFTGKETQYF
DNA: TGTGCCAGCAGCTTTACCGGTAAAGAGACCCAGTACTTC

V: TRBV19
J: TRBJ2-1
length: 17
D: TRBD2
size: .
CDR3: CASSIEGSGGIYNEQFF
DNA: TGTGCCAGTAGTATAGAGGGTAGCGGGGGGATCTACAATGAGCAGTTCTTC

V: TRBV7-9
J: TRBJ2-7
length: 15
D: TRBD2
size: .
CDR3: CASSRSGGQQYEQYF
DNA: TGTGCCAGCAGCCGTAGCGGGGGGCAACAGTACGAGCAGTACTTC

V: TRBV3-1/TRBV3-2
J: TRBJ1-1
length: 14
D: .
size: once
CDR3: CASSPLAGATEAFF
DNA: TGTGCCAGCAGCCCCCTGGCGGGAGCCACTGAAGCTTTCTTT

V: TRBV9
J: TRBJ1-3
length: 17
D: .
size: .
CDR3: CASSVEGTSYSGNTIYF
DNA: TGTGCCAGCAGCGTAGAAGGCACGAGCTACTCTGGAAACACCATATATTTT

V: TRBV7-2
J: TRBJ1-1
length: 14
D: .
size: .
CDR3: CASSSSDGYTEAFF
DNA: TGTGCCAGCAGCTCCTCGGACGGGTACACTGAAGCTTTCTTT

V: TRBV18
J: TRBJ1-5
length: 15
D: TRBD1
size: .
CDR3: CASSPPGTGPGPQHF
DNA: TGTGCCAGCTCACCACCAGGGACAGGCCCTGGGCCCCAGCATTTT

V: TRBV12-3/TRBV12-4
J: TRBJ1-1
length: 12
D: TRBD1
size: .
CDR3: CASSTGGTEAFF
DNA: TGTGCCAGCAGTACAGGGGGGACTGAAGCTTTCTTT

V: TRBV3-1/TRBV3-2
J: TRBJ1-5
length: 13
D: .
size: .
CDR3: CASSQDGNQPQHF
DNA: TGTGCCAGCAGCCAAGATGGGAATCAGCCCCAGCATTTT

V: TRBV28
J: TRBJ2-4
length: 13
D: TRBD2
size: once
CDR3: CASSLLGEGIQYF
DNA: TGTGCCAGCAGTTTACTGGGGGAGGGCATTCAGTACTTC

V: TRBV7-9
J: TRBJ2-5
length: 16
D: .
size: .
CDR3: CASSLGSGGARETQYF
DNA: TGTGCCAGCAGCTTAGGATCCGGGGGAGCTAGAGAGACCCAGTACTTC

V: TRBV27
J: TRBJ2-2
length: 21
D: TRBD1
size: .
CDR3: CASSLWGRFDRAGSNTGELFF
DNA: TGTGCCAGCAGCCTCTGGGGGAGATTCGACAGGGCCGGTTCGAACACCGGGGAGCTGTTTTTT

V: TRBV5-1
J: TRBJ1-5
length: 13
D: .
size: .
CDR3: CASSLDRYQPQHF
DNA: TGCGCCAGCAGCCTGGACCGCTATCAGCCCCAGCATTTT

V: TRBV11-2
J: TRBJ2-1
length: 15
D: TRBD2
size: once
CDR3: CASSHSGVSYNEQFF
DNA: TGTGCCAGCAGCCATAGCGGGGTGTCCTACAATGAGCAGTTCTTC

V: TRBV5-1
J: TRBJ1-2
length: 15
D: .
size: .
CDR3: CASSLASGTRDGYTF
DNA: TGCGCCAGCAGCTTGGCCTCCGGGACCAGGGATGGCTACACCTTC

V: TRBV7-2
J: TRBJ2-5
length: 15
D: TRBD2
size: .
CDR3: CASSLTTSGQETQYF
DNA: TGTGCCAGCAGCTTAACTACTAGCGGCCAAGAGACCCAGTACTTC

V: TRBV2
J: TRBJ1-2
length: 16
D: .
size: .
CDR3: CASSERQGRAGSGYTF
DNA: TGTGCCAGCAGTGAACGGCAGGGTAGAGCGGGGAGTGGCTACACCTTC

V: TRBV2
J: TRBJ2-1
length: 13
D: .
size: .
CDR3: CASSVTRDNEQFF
DNA: TGTGCCAGCAGTGTGACTAGGGACAATGAGCAGTTCTTC

V: TRBV19
J: TRBJ1-5
length: 14
D: .
size: .
CDR3: CASRPSWSNQPQHF
DNA: TGTGCCAGTAGACCGAGTTGGAGCAATCAGCCCCAGCATTTT

V: TRBV5-4
J: TRBJ2-5
length: 14
D: .
size: .
CDR3: CASSSPGGLETQYF
DNA: TGTGCCAGCAGCTCCCCCGGGGGGCTGGAGACCCAGTACTTC

V: TRBV11-1
J: TRBJ2-7
length: 12
D: .
size: .
CDR3: CASRTIPYEQYF
DNA: TGTGCCAGCAGAACCATACCCTACGAGCAGTACTTC

V: TRBV15
J: TRBJ1-4
length: 16
D: .
size: .
CDR3: CATSRDPGSTNEKLFF
DNA: TGTGCCACCAGCAGAGATCCAGGGTCAACTAATGAAAAACTGTTTTTT

V: TRBV4-2
J: TRBJ2-6
length: 18
D: .
size: .
CDR3: CASSQYPTGAVGANVLTF
DNA: TGTGCCAGCAGCCAATACCCGACAGGTGCGGTTGGGGCCAACGTCCTGACTTTC

V: TRBV4-2
J: TRBJ1-5
length: 13
D: .
size: .
CDR3: CASSQGGHQPQHF
DNA: TGTGCCAGCAGCCAAGGGGGGCATCAGCCCCAGCATTTT